A selection of T cell receptor beta chains follows, all from one sample in a study of OX40 agonist ivuxolimab in advanced cancers. Sequencing was performed with immunoSEQ multiplex PCR; in TCRdb, only in-frame clones are kept and a portion is missing. This sample has about 30,000 clones, with more than 75% found just once. The sample was CD4+ or CD8+ T cells sorted from blood, taken in a trial of the OX40 agonist ivuxolimab. These receptors were obtained from an adult with an advanced solid tumor such as melanoma, head and neck, liver or kidney cancer. CDR3s include the opening cysteine and the closing phenylalanine or tryptophan. D genes are given only for firm matches. Not all rows give a size; the values are once, few, many and, for expanded clones, a class.

d_call | j_call | v_call | clone_size | cdr3_nt | cdr3_aa
TRBD1 | TRBJ2-6 | TRBV4-2 | - | TGTGCCAGCAGCCAAGATCCACAACTTCCGGGACAGGGGGCGTACGGGGCCAACGTCCTGACTTTC | CASSQDPQLPGQGAYGANVLTF
- | TRBJ1-5 | TRBV4-2 | - | TGTGCCAGCAGCCAAAATCCCGATAGCAATCAGCCCCAGCATTTT | CASSQNPDSNQPQHF
- | TRBJ2-3 | TRBV28 | - | TGTGCCAGCAGTCCCAGGACTACGAGAACAGATACGCAGTATTTT | CASSPRTTRTDTQYF
TRBD2 | TRBJ2-3 | TRBV4-2 | - | TGTGCCAGCAGCCTTAGAACCGGGACTAGTTTCTCAGATACGCAGTATTTT | CASSLRTGTSFSDTQYF
- | TRBJ2-7 | TRBV7-6 | - | TGTGCCAGCAGCTCTCCAGGGGAGGCCTACGAGCAGTACTTC | CASSSPGEAYEQYF
- | TRBJ2-2 | TRBV6-5 | - | TGTGCCAGCAGTTACAGTAGAGCTAACACCGGGGAGCTGTTTTTT | CASSYSRANTGELFF
- | TRBJ2-1 | TRBV7-9 | - | TGTGCCAGCAGCTTAACGACTGGCTTCGGCGAGCAGTTCTTC | CASSLTTGFGEQFF
TRBD1 | TRBJ1-1 | TRBV28 | few | TGTGCCAGCAGTCCCTTGGACAGGGCCTTGGCTGACACTGAAGCTTTCTTT | CASSPLDRALADTEAFF
TRBD2 | TRBJ2-1 | TRBV5-1 | - | TGCGCCAGCAGCTCGCCTAGAGAAGCGGGGCTATACAATGAGCAGTTCTTC | CASSSPREAGLYNEQFF
- | TRBJ1-6 | TRBV4-3 | - | TGCGCCAGCACCCAGGGTTCCTCCTATAATTCACCCCTCCACTTT | CASTQGSSYNSPLHF
TRBD2 | TRBJ2-3 | TRBV30 | - | TGTGCCTGGAGTCCCATCCCCAGACTAGCGGGCACAGATACGCAGTATTTT | CAWSPIPRLAGTDTQYF
- | TRBJ1-2 | TRBV4-1 | once | TGCGCCAGCAGCCAAGAAGGGGGGGGAGGGGATGGCTACACCTTC | CASSQEGGGGDGYTF
- | TRBJ2-7 | TRBV28 | - | TGTGCCAGCAGTTTAGCCGGTAATTACTACGAGCAGTACTTC | CASSLAGNYYEQYF
- | TRBJ2-7 | TRBV7-6 | - | TGTGCCAGCAGCTTAGAGGCCCCTTACGAGCAGTACTTC | CASSLEAPYEQYF
- | TRBJ1-4 | TRBV7-3 | once | TGTGCCAGCAGCTTGGAACCCCCCTCGGCTAATGAAAAACTGTTTTTT | CASSLEPPSANEKLFF
- | TRBJ2-3 | TRBV19 | - | TGTGCCAGTAGTATAGGGTGGGGAGACACAGATACGCAGTATTTT | CASSIGWGDTDTQYF
TRBD1 | TRBJ1-3 | TRBV5-1 | - | TGCGCCAGCAGCCCCCGGACAGGCTCTGGAAACACCATATATTTT | CASSPRTGSGNTIYF